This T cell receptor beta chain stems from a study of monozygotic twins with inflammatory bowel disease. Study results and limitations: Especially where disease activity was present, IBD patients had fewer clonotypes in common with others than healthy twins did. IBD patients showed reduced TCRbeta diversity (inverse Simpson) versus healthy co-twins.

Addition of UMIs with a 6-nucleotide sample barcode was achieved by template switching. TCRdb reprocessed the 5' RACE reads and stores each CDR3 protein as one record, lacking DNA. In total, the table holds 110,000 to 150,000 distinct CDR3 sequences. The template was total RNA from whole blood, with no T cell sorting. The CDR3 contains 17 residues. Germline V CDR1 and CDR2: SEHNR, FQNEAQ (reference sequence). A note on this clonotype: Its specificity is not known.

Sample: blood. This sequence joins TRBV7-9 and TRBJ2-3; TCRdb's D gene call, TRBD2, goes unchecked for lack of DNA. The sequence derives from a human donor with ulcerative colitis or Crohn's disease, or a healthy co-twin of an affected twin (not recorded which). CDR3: CASSHKGLAGVRDTQYF. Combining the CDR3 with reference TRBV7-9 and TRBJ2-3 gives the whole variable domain DTGVSQNPRHKITKRGQNVTFRCDPISEHNRLYWYRQTLGQGPEFLTYFQNEAQLEKSRLLSDRFSAERPKGSFSTLEIQRTEQGDSAMYLCASSHKGLAGVRDTQYFGPGTRLTVL.